This is a list of T cell receptor beta chains from one sample in a study of T cell repertoires in cytomegalovirus infection. MiXCR, applied by TCRdb to the reads, yields one record per CDR3 protein. The sample includes over 90,000 distinct CDR3 sequences, more than 15% seen only once; the top ten take over 8%. Specimen: PBMCs. The receptors come from a human donor in good health (CMV status not recorded). Some clones in this sample may be carry-over from other donors' samples. CDR3s include the opening cysteine and the closing phenylalanine or tryptophan. The D gene is left open where the match is weak. Some rows mark clone size as missing; the rest say once, few, many or name a class of expanded clone.

v_gene,j_gene,abundance,d_gene,CDR3nt,CDR3aa
TRBV7-9,TRBJ1-5,few,NA,TGTGCCAGCAGCTCGCTCGGGGTACCCCAGCATTTT,CASSSLGVPQHF
TRBV28,TRBJ1-6,NA,NA,TGTGCCAGCAGTGTCAGACAGGCCCCCTATAATTCACCCCTCCACTTT,CASSVRQAPYNSPLHF
TRBV5-4,TRBJ2-7,NA,TRBD1,TGTGCCAGCAGCTTGGCCCGGACAGGGGGCTACGAGCAGTACTTC,CASSLARTGGYEQYF
TRBV25-1,TRBJ2-1,many,NA,TGTGCCAGCAGTGAAACGACTGAGCAGTTCTTC,CASSETTEQFF
TRBV7-2,TRBJ2-7,many,TRBD2,TGTGCCAGCAGCTTCCTAGCGGGGTTTTCCTACGAGCAGTACTTC,CASSFLAGFSYEQYF
TRBV19,TRBJ2-4,many,NA,TGTGCCAGTAGTATAACCAGAGTGAAGAGGAATTTAGCCAAAAACATTCAGTACTTC,CASSITRVKRNLAKNIQYF
TRBV14,TRBJ2-3,NA,NA,TGTGCCAGCAGCCAGAACGCAGGCGTCCGAACAGATACGCAGTATTTT,CASSQNAGVRTDTQYF
TRBV12-3/TRBV12-4,TRBJ1-2,many,NA,TGTGCCAGCAGTTTAGCTTTGGCTGGCTACACCTTC,CASSLALAGYTF
TRBV7-3,TRBJ1-4,many,TRBD1,TGTGCCAGCAGGTCCGGGACAGATGAAAAACTGTTTTTT,CASRSGTDEKLFF
TRBV6-2/TRBV6-3,TRBJ2-7,NA,NA,TGTGCCAGCAGTCAGCTATGGGACGCCTACGAGCAGTACTTC,CASSQLWDAYEQYF
TRBV18,TRBJ2-1,NA,NA,TGTGCCAGCTCACCATTCCAGGGCGCGTCCAATGAGCAGTTCTTC,CASSPFQGASNEQFF
TRBV19,TRBJ2-3,few,TRBD2,TGTGCCAGTAGTATTAGCGGGGGGCTCACAGATACGCAGTATTTT,CASSISGGLTDTQYF
TRBV5-4,TRBJ2-5,NA,TRBD2,TGTGCCAGCAGCAAGGGGGGACTAGCGGGGGCCCTTAAAGAGACCCAGTACTTC,CASSKGGLAGALKETQYF
TRBV14,TRBJ1-1,many,NA,TGTGCCAGCAGCCCCCTCATGAACACTGAAGCTTTCTTT,CASSPLMNTEAFF
TRBV9,TRBJ2-1,few,NA,TGTGCCAGCAGCGTAGACGGGATAGGACTCAATGAGCAGTTCTTC,CASSVDGIGLNEQFF
TRBV7-2,TRBJ2-4,many,NA,TGTGCCAGCAGCTCCTCAGCGGTAGCCAAAAACATTCAGTACTTC,CASSSSAVAKNIQYF
TRBV20-1,TRBJ2-1,NA,TRBD2,TGCAGTGCTAGAGATTTCCGAGAGCGGGGGGCCCCGAATGAGCAGTTCTTC,CSARDFRERGAPNEQFF
TRBV6-6,TRBJ1-5,few,NA,TGTGCCAGCAGTGACAGCCAGTATCAGCCCCAGCATTTT,CASSDSQYQPQHF
TRBV2,TRBJ2-4,NA,NA,TGTGCCAGCAGTGAAGAAGGGCGGGGTTACAAAAACATTCAGTACTTC,CASSEEGRGYKNIQYF
TRBV20-1,TRBJ2-3,few,TRBD2,TGCAGTGCGGGACTAGCGGGGGTGACAGATACGCAGTATTTT,CSAGLAGVTDTQYF
TRBV28,TRBJ1-5,many,NA,TGTGCCAGCACCCAAGGTCTTAGCAATCAGCCCCAGCATTTT,CASTQGLSNQPQHF
TRBV12-3/TRBV12-4,TRBJ1-1,many,NA,TGTGCCAGCACCGTGTCCGGGGCGAACACTGAAGCTTTCTTT,CASTVSGANTEAFF
TRBV5-5,TRBJ2-3,few,TRBD1,TGTGCCAGCAGCTCCCCGGGACAGGGATGGACAGATACGCAGTATTTT,CASSSPGQGWTDTQYF
TRBV12-3/TRBV12-4,TRBJ2-7,many,TRBD2,TGTGCCAGCACCCTCGAGCAGGGGATAAGCGGGGGGGCCTACGAGCAGTACTTC,CASTLEQGISGGAYEQYF
TRBV7-2,TRBJ2-7,many,NA,TGTGCCAGCAGCTCCTATTCCTACGAGCAGTACTTC,CASSSYSYEQYF
TRBV27,TRBJ1-1,few,NA,TGTGCCAGCAGTTTAAACCCAGGAATAAACACTGAAGCTTTCTTT,CASSLNPGINTEAFF
TRBV19,TRBJ1-1,NA,NA,TGTGCCAGTAGTATCTCGGGACCAAACACTGAAGCTTTCTTT,CASSISGPNTEAFF
TRBV5-5,TRBJ1-1,NA,TRBD1,TGTGCCAGCAGCGCCTTGACAGGGTACACTGAAGCTTTCTTT,CASSALTGYTEAFF
TRBV7-6,TRBJ2-2,many,NA,TGTGCCAGCAGCCTGGAACGGTACACCGGGGAGCTGTTTTTT,CASSLERYTGELFF
TRBV6-2/TRBV6-3,TRBJ2-7,few,TRBD2,TGTGCCAGCAGGGCCAGCGGGGGCCCCTACGAGCAGTACTTC,CASRASGGPYEQYF
TRBV5-1,TRBJ2-3,NA,TRBD1,TGCGCCAGCAAAAGACAGGGCAAAATAGATACGCAGTATTTT,CASKRQGKIDTQYF
TRBV7-2,TRBJ2-3,many,NA,TGTGCCAGCAGGCTCGGGACGAGGTACACAGATACGCAGTATTTT,CASRLGTRYTDTQYF
TRBV2,TRBJ1-2,many,NA,TGTGCCAGCAGTGAGGACAGCGGGTACACCTTC,CASSEDSGYTF
TRBV4-3,TRBJ2-1,NA,NA,TGCGCCAGCAGCCAAGAACGGGGGCTGGGCCATGAGCAGTTCTTC,CASSQERGLGHEQFF
TRBV10-3,TRBJ2-7,few,TRBD2,TGTGCCATCGCGGGGGGGCTCATGGACGAGCAGTACTTC,CAIAGGLMDEQYF
TRBV5-1,TRBJ2-2,NA,TRBD1,TGCGCCAGCAGCACCGGACAGGGACACACCGGGGAGCTGTTTTTT,CASSTGQGHTGELFF
TRBV4-3,TRBJ1-1,NA,NA,TGCGCCAGCAGCCAAGATCGCCTACGGAACACTGAAGCTTTCTTT,CASSQDRLRNTEAFF
TRBV7-9,TRBJ2-1,many,TRBD1,TGTGCCAGCAGCTTGAGACAGGGGTCGAACAATGAGCAGTTCTTC,CASSLRQGSNNEQFF
TRBV20-1,TRBJ1-5,NA,TRBD1,TGCAGTGCTATGACAGGGTTAAATCAGCCCCAGCATTTT,CSAMTGLNQPQHF
TRBV7-2,TRBJ1-1,many,NA,TGTGCCAGCAACGCCTTGCAGGGAGCTTTCGCAGCTTTCTTT,CASNALQGAFAAFF
TRBV7-2,TRBJ1-4,many,NA,TGTGCCAGCGCGGAAGGGCGGGCTAATGAAAAACTGTTTTTT,CASAEGRANEKLFF
TRBV12-3/TRBV12-4,TRBJ1-1,once,NA,TGTGCCAGCAGTTTTGGGGAGAGGACTGAAGCTTTCTTT,CASSFGERTEAFF
TRBV6-2/TRBV6-3,TRBJ1-4,many,TRBD1,TGTGCCAGCAGTTCCGCTGGGACAGCGCAAGAAAAACTGTTTTTT,CASSSAGTAQEKLFF
TRBV5-6,TRBJ2-1,NA,TRBD2,TGTGCCAGCACCATGATGACTAGCGGGGGATCGAGCTCCTACAATGAGCAGTTCTTC,CASTMMTSGGSSSYNEQFF
TRBV15,TRBJ1-6,once,NA,TGTGCCACCAGCACATCAGATGAGGGTTCACCCCTCCACTTT,CATSTSDEGSPLHF
TRBV7-2,TRBJ2-5,few,TRBD2,TGTGCCAGCATAGCGGGGGGACCGAGTCAGACCCAGTACTTC,CASIAGGPSQTQYF
TRBV13,TRBJ2-7,few,TRBD1,TGTGCCAGCAGCTTAGGCAGGGGGTTTACCTACGAGCAGTACTTC,CASSLGRGFTYEQYF
TRBV20-1,TRBJ1-2,few,TRBD1,TGCAGTGCTAGACCAGGACAGGGCGTTATTAGCTACACCTTC,CSARPGQGVISYTF
TRBV14,TRBJ2-3,few,NA,TGTGCCAGCAGCCAAGGTCGAGGGTTTAGGGATACGCAGTATTTT,CASSQGRGFRDTQYF
TRBV7-2,TRBJ1-1,medium-sized,NA,TGTGCCAGCAGCTTACGGGGAGCAGCTTTCTTT,CASSLRGAAFF
TRBV6-1,TRBJ2-1,few,TRBD2,TGTGCCAGCTGTCGGGAGCGGGGATACAATGAGCAGTTCTTC,CASCRERGYNEQFF
TRBV7-9,TRBJ2-4,many,TRBD2,TGTGCCAGCAGCTTCGGCGGACTAGCGGGGGACAAAAACATTCAGTACTTC,CASSFGGLAGDKNIQYF
TRBV29-1,TRBJ2-3,few,TRBD1,TGCAGCGTACCCGTGTCAGCCAGGGGGCGCGCAGATACGCAGTATTTT,CSVPVSARGRADTQYF
TRBV7-2,TRBJ2-3,many,NA,TGTGCCAGCAGCTTAGGTGGGCTGGATACGCAGTATTTT,CASSLGGLDTQYF
TRBV5-8,TRBJ2-1,many,NA,TGTGCCAGCAGCTTGGGGGATCAGAGGGTGAATGAGCAGTTCTTC,CASSLGDQRVNEQFF